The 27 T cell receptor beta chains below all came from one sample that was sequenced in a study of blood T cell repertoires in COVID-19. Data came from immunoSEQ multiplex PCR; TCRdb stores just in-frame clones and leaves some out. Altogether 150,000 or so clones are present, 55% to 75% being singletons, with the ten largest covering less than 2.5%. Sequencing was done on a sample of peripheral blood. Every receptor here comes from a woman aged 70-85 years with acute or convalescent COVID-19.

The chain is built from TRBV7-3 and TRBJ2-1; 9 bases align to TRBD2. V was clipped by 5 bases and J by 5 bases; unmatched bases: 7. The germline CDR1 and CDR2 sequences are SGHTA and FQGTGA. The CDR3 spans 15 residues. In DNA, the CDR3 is TGTGCCAGCAGCCCTGGGGGACTAGCAGACAATGAGCAGTTCTTC. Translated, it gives CASSPGGLADNEQFF.

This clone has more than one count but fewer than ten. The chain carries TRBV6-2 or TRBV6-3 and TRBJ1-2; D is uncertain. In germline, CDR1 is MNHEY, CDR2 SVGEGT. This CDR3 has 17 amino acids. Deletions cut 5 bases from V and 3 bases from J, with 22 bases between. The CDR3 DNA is TGTGCCAGCAGTCCCCGTTTGTTTTCGGCGGGTGACTATGGCTACACCTTC. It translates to CASSPRLFSAGDYGYTF.

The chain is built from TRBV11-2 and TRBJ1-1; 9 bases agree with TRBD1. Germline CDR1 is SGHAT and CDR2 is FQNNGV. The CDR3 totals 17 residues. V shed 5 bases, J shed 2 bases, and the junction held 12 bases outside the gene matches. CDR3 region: CASSLRQGERLNTEAFF. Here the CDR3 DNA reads TGTGCCAGCAGCCTGAGACAGGGGGAGCGATTAAACACTGAAGCTTTCTTT.

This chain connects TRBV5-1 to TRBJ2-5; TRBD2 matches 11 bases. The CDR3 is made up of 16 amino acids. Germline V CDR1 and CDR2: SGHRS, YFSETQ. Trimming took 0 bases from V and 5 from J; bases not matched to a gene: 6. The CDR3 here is CASSLVGTSGAETQYF. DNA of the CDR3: TGCGCCAGCAGCTTGGTTGGGACTAGCGGTGCCGAGACCCAGTACTTC.

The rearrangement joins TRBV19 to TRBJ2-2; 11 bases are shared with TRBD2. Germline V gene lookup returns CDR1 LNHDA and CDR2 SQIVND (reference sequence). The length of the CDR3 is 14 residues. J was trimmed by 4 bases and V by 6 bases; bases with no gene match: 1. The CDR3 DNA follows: TGTGCCAGTAGCGGACTAGCGGGCACCGGGGAGCTGTTTTTT. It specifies CASSGLAGTGELFF. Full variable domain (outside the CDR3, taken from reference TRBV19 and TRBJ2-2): DGGITQSPKYLFRKEGQNVTLSCEQNLNHDAMYWYRQDPGQGLRLIYYSQIVNDFQKGDIAEGYSVSREKKESFPLTVTSAQKNPTAFYLCASSGLAGTGELFFGEGSRLTVL.

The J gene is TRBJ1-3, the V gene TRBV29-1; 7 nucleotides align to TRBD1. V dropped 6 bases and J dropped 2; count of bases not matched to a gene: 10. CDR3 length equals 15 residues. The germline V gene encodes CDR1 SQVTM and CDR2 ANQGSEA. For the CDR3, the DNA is TGCAGCGTCTCCCCTCCCGGGACAGCTGGAAACACCATATATTTT. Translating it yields CSVSPPGTAGNTIYF.

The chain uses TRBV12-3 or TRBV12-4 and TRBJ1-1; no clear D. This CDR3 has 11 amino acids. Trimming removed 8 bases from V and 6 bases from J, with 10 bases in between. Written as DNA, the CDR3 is TGTGCCAGCGGGGAGGGCGCTGAAGCTTTCTTT. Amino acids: CASGEGAEAFF.

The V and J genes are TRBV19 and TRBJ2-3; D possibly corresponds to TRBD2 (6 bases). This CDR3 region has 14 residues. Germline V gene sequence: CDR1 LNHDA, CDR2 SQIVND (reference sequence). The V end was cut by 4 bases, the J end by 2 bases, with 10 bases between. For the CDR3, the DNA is TGTGCCAGTAGTAGCGGGGCGGTCACAGATACGCAGTATTTT. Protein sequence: CASSSGAVTDTQYF.

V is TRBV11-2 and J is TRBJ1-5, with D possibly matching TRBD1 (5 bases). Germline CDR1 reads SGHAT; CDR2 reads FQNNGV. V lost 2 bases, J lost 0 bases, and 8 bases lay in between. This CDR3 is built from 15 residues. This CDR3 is CASSLQGYSNQPQHF. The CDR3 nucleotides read TGTGCCAGCAGCTTACAGGGTTATAGCAATCAGCCCCAGCATTTT.

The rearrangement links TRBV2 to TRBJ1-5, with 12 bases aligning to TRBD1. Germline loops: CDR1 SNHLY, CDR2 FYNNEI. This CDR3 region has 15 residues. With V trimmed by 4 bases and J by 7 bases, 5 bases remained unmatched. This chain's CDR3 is CASSGGTGGWQPQHF. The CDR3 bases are TGTGCCAGCAGTGGGGGGACAGGGGGCTGGCAGCCCCAGCATTTT.

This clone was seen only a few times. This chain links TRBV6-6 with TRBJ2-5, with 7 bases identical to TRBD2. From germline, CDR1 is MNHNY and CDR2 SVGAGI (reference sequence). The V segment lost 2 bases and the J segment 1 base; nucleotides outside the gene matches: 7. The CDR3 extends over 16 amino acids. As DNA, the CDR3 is TGTGCCAGCAGTTACGACGGGAGACTAGCCCAAGAGACCCAGTACTTC. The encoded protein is CASSYDGRLAQETQYF.

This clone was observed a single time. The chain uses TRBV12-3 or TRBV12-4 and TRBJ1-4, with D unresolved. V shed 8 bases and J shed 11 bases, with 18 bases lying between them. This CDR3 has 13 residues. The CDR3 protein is CASRRREKEKLFF. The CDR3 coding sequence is TGTGCCAGCCGAAGGAGGGAAAAAGAGAAACTGTTTTTT.

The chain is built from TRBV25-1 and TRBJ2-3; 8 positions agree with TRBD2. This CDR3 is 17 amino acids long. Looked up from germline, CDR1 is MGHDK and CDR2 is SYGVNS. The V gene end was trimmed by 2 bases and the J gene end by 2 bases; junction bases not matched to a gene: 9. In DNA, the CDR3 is TGTGCCAGCAGTGAAGTGGGGTCGGGGGGGCTCACAGATACGCAGTATTTT. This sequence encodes CASSEVGSGGLTDTQYF.

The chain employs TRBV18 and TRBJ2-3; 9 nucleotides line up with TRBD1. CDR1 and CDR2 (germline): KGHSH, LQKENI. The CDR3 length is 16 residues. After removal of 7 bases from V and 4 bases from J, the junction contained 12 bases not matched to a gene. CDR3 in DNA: TGTGCCAGCTGGGGACAGGGCGGTCCTTCGGCAGATACGCAGTATTTT. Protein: CASWGQGGPSADTQYF.

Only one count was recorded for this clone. The CDR3 sequence is CASSMTMGGRHYGYTF. The CDR3 nucleotides are TGCGCCAGCAGCATGACTATGGGAGGGAGACACTATGGCTACACCTTC. This chain joins TRBV5-1 and TRBJ1-2, with D unresolved. The CDR3 covers 16 residues. Trimming stripped 4 bases from V and 3 bases from J, with 19 bases between. CDR1 is SGHRS, CDR2 YFSETQ, per germline.

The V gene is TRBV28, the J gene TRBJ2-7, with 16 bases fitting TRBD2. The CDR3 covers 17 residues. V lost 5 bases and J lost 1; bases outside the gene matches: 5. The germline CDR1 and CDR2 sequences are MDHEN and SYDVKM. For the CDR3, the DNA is TGTGCCAGCAGTGCGGGACTAGCGGGAGGGCCTTCCTACGAGCAGTACTTC. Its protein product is CASSAGLAGGPSYEQYF.

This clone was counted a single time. For the CDR3, the DNA is TGTGCCAGTAGTATAGTGGCCTCTCGCCGGGGCTATGGCTACACCTTC. It specifies CASSIVASRRGYGYTF. The J gene is TRBJ1-2, the V gene TRBV19; no definite D call. CDR1 LNHDA and CDR2 SQIVND come from the germline V gene (reference sequence). V was pared by 1 base and J by 4 bases, with 16 bases between. The CDR3 spans 16 residues.

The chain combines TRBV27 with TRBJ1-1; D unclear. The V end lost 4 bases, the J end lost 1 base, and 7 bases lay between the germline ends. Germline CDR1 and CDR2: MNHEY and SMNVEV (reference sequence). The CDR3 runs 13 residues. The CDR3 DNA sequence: TGTGCCAGCAGTTGGAGTGAGAACACTGAAGCTTTCTTT. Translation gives CASSWSENTEAFF.

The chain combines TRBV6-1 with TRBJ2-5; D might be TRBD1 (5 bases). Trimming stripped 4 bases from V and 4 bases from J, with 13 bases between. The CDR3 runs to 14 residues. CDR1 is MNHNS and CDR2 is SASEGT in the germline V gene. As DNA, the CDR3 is TGTGCCAGCAGTGCGTCAGGGTCCACAGAGACCCAGTACTTC. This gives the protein CASSASGSTETQYF.

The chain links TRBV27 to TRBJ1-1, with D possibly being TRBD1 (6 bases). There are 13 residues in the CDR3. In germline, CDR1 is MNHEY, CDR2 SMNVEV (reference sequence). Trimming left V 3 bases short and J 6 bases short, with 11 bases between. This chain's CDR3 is CASSFGGGAEAFF. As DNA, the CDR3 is TGTGCCAGCAGTTTTGGTGGGGGCGCTGAAGCTTTCTTT.

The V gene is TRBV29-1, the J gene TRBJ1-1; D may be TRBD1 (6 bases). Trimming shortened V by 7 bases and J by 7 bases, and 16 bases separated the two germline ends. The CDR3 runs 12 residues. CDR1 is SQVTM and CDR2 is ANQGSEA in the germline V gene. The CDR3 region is CSAAGEGVEAFF. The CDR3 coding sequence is TGCAGCGCTGCCGGGGAGGGGGTTGAAGCTTTCTTT.

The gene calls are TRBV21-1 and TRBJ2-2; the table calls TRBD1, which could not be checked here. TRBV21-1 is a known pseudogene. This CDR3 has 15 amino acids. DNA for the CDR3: TGTGCCAGCAGCAGCTTGGGACAGGAGACCGGGGAGCTGTTTTTT. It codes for CASSSLGQETGELFF.

The CDR3 protein is CASSEATSGSTDTQYF. For the CDR3, the DNA is TGTGCCAGCAGTGAAGCGACTAGCGGGAGCACAGATACGCAGTATTTT. The V gene is TRBV6-1, the J gene TRBJ2-3; 10 bases are shared with TRBD2. This CDR3 comprises 16 residues. Trimming removed 0 bases from V and 0 bases from J; junction bases left unmatched: 0. Germline CDR1 is MNHNS and CDR2 is SASEGT.

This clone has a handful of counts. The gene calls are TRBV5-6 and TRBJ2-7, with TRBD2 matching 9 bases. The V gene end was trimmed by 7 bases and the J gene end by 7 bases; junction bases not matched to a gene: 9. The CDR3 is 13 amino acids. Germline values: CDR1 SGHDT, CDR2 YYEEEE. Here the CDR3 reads CASETSGGREQYF. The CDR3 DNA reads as TGTGCCAGCGAGACTAGCGGAGGGCGGGAGCAGTACTTC.

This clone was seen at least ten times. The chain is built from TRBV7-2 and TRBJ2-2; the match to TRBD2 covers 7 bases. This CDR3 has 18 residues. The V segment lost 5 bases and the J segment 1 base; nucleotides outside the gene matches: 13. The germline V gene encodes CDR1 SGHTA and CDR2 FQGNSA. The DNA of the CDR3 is TGTGCCAGCAGCCCCGAGGGGCTAGCGGCGAGGAACACCGGGGAGCTGTTTTTT. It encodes CASSPEGLAARNTGELFF.

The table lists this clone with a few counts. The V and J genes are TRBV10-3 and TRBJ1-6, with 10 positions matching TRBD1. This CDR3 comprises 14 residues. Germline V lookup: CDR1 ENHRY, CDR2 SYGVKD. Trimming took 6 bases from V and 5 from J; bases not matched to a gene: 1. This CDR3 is CAIRGQGNNSPLHF. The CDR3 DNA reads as TGTGCCATCAGGGGACAGGGGAATAATTCACCCCTCCACTTT.

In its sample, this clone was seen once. In nucleotides, the CDR3 is TGTGCCAGCTCCCTAGCGGGGGCGCGGAATGAAGCTTTCTTT. Amino acids: CASSLAGARNEAFF. J is TRBJ1-1 and V is TRBV28; weak D call: TRBD1 (6 bases). The CDR3 has 14 residues. Per the germline V gene, CDR1 is MDHEN and CDR2 is SYDVKM. V was trimmed by 8 bases and J by 7 bases, leaving 20 bases between them.